Each of the 19 T cell receptor beta chains below was sequenced from the same sample in a study of OX40 agonist ivuxolimab in advanced cancers. Libraries were prepared by immunoSEQ multiplex PCR; TCRdb keeps only in-frame clonotypes and omits some of them. The data contain 68,000 or so clones, around 86% of them seen just once; the ten biggest clones take up roughly 8.2%. The specimen was CD4+ or CD8+ T cells sorted from blood, collected in a trial of the OX40 agonist ivuxolimab. The receptors derive from an adult with an advanced solid tumor such as melanoma, head and neck, liver or kidney cancer.

This clone has more than one count but fewer than ten. The chain has TRBV7-9 and TRBJ1-2, with no clear D. Germline V lookup: CDR1 SEHNR, CDR2 FQNEAQ (reference sequence). The CDR3 consists of 12 residues. Trimming took off 4 bases at V and 3 bases at J, with 6 bases between the two ends. CDR3 residues: CASSSSDYGYTF. As DNA, the CDR3 is TGTGCCAGCAGCTCTTCTGACTATGGCTACACCTTC.

This rearrangement joins TRBV18 to TRBJ2-6; D not resolved. V was cut by 6 bases and J by 1 base, with 13 bases left in between. The CDR3 is 16 amino acids. The germline gives CDR1 KGHSH, CDR2 LQKENI. CDR3 nucleotide sequence: TGTGCCAGCTCGTGGCTAGGTCCGTCTGGGGCCAACGTCCTGACTTTC. Its protein is CASSWLGPSGANVLTF.

This chain connects TRBV6-5 to TRBJ2-3; weak D call: TRBD2 (6 bases). Germline lookup yields CDR1 MNHEY and CDR2 SVGAGI. The CDR3 is 14 residues long. With 5 bases removed from V and 6 bases from J, the gap between germline ends came to 15 bases. DNA for the CDR3: TGTGCCAGCAGTCCACCAGGGACTCCGGATACGCAGTATTTT. Protein sequence: CASSPPGTPDTQYF.

The chain uses TRBV10-3 and TRBJ1-1, with D unclear. The CDR3 covers 14 residues. V lost 8 bases to trimming and J lost 5 bases, with 18 bases between them. CDR1 is ENHRY and CDR2 is SYGVKD in the germline V gene. CDR3: CAICPSGSGTEAFF. The CDR3 DNA reads as TGTGCCATCTGCCCGTCGGGTTCGGGAACTGAAGCTTTCTTT.

J is TRBJ2-3 and V is TRBV5-4, with D hard to call. From germline, CDR1 is SGHNT and CDR2 YYREEE (reference sequence). The CDR3 consists of 14 residues. The germline V and J ends were trimmed by 10 bases and 0 bases, with 15 bases remaining between them. DNA of the CDR3: TGTGCCTCCAGTCTAACCACTAGCACAGATACGCAGTATTTT. This codes for CASSLTTSTDTQYF.

The CDR3 DNA reads as TGTGCCAGCACCCCGGGGGGTATGGGATATGGCTACACCTTC. As protein: CASTPGGMGYGYTF. This sequence joins TRBV28 and TRBJ1-2; weak D call: TRBD1 (5 bases). Germline loops: CDR1 MDHEN, CDR2 SYDVKM. The V and J ends lost 7 bases and 5 bases respectively, with 17 bases between them. The CDR3 has 14 residues.

The chain has TRBV5-1 and TRBJ1-1; D unclear. CDR1 is SGHRS, CDR2 YFSETQ, per germline. CDR3 length equals 14 residues. V was shortened by 0 bases and J by 4 bases, with 10 bases between the two germline ends. CDR3 coding DNA: TGCGCCAGCAGCTTGGCACAGTCAGGCACTGAAGCTTTCTTT. Encoded protein: CASSLAQSGTEAFF.

This chain links TRBV7-9 with TRBJ2-1; 9 nucleotides agree with TRBD1. V was pared by 4 bases and J by 5 bases, with 3 bases of the junction left unmatched. CDR1 and CDR2 (germline): SEHNR, FQNEAQ (reference sequence). The CDR3 loop spans 14 amino acids. CDR3 in amino acids: CASSWGTGNNEQFF. CDR3 DNA: TGTGCCAGCAGCTGGGGGACAGGGAACAATGAGCAGTTCTTC. Full variable domain (remainder filled in from reference TRBV7-9 and TRBJ2-1): DTGVSQNPRHKITKRGQNVTFRCDPISEHNRLYWYRQTLGQGPEFLTYFQNEAQLEKSRLLSDRFSAERPKGSFSTLEIQRTEQGDSAMYLCASSWGTGNNEQFFGPGTRLTVL.

V and J are TRBV7-9 and TRBJ2-3, with D perhaps TRBD1 or TRBD2 (5 bases each). The CDR3 spans 15 residues. Trimming shortened V by 5 bases and J by 4 bases, and 16 bases separated the two germline ends. Per germline, CDR1 SEHNR and CDR2 FQNEAQ (reference sequence). The DNA for the CDR3 is TGTGCCAGCAGCCGGGACCCCGGGTTCGCAGATACGCAGTATTTT. Protein sequence: CASSRDPGFADTQYF.

The chain joins TRBV29-1 to TRBJ1-1; D perhaps matches TRBD1 (5 bases). The ends were cut back, 4 bases at V and 3 bases at J, with 12 bases in the middle. The CDR3 is 13 residues long. Per the germline V gene, CDR1 is SQVTM and CDR2 is ANQGSEA. The CDR3 protein is CSVGGRSYTEAFF. The CDR3 DNA follows: TGCAGCGTTGGGGGACGCTCATACACTGAAGCTTTCTTT.

This clone was seen just once. The chain combines TRBV5-4 with TRBJ1-1; a weak D match, TRBD1 (6 bases). Germline values: CDR1 SGHNT, CDR2 YYREEE (reference sequence). The CDR3 has 16 amino acids. Trimming shortened V by 0 bases and J by 2 bases, and 14 bases separated the two germline ends. The CDR3 loop reads CASSLDPDSQNTEAFF. DNA of the CDR3: TGTGCCAGCAGCTTGGACCCGGACAGCCAAAACACTGAAGCTTTCTTT.

CDR3 sequence (DNA): TGTGCCAGCAGCTCCCGCACAGATACGCAGTATTTT. It specifies CASSSRTDTQYF. The chain uses TRBV9 and TRBJ2-3; D is unresolved. Per germline, CDR1 SGDLS and CDR2 YYNGEE. The CDR3 length is 12 residues. V dropped 4 bases and J dropped 1 base, with 4 bases sitting between them.

A remark on this clone: The junction differs from germline at one of its ends, possibly a read error. V gene TRBV7-7 combines with J gene TRBJ2-1; a possible D gene is TRBD1 (6 bases). CDR3 length: 13 residues. Germline assignment: CDR1 SSHAT and CDR2 FNYEAQ (reference sequence). CDR3 amino acids: CASSLGDNNEQFF. CDR3 bases: TGTGCTAGCAGCTTAGGGGACAACAATGAGCAGTTCTTC.

V and J are TRBV9 and TRBJ2-1; possible D gene TRBD2, 7 bases. The CDR3 contains 14 residues. V was trimmed by 6 bases and J by 5 bases, leaving 15 bases between them. Per the germline V gene, CDR1 is SGDLS and CDR2 is YYNGEE. The CDR3 is CASTRGGVNNEQFF. In nucleotides, the CDR3 is TGTGCCAGCACCAGAGGGGGGGTGAACAATGAGCAGTTCTTC.

The V gene is TRBV10-3, the J gene TRBJ2-7, with TRBD1 identical over 7 bases. Unmatched junction bases numbered 9, after V lost 4 bases and J lost 3 bases. The CDR3 totals 15 residues. Germline CDR1 is ENHRY and CDR2 is SYGVKD. In DNA form, the CDR3 reads TGTGCCATCAGTGTATTACCGGGACAGAGCTACGAGCAGTACTTC. This sequence encodes CAISVLPGQSYEQYF.

The DNA for the CDR3 is TGTGCTAGTGGCCCCACGACTCGTTTCACCTACAATGAGCAGTTCTTC. Protein sequence: CASGPTTRFTYNEQFF. The V call is TRBV12-5, the J call TRBJ2-1, with D uncertain. CDR1 is LGHNT, CDR2 FRNRAP, per germline. V lost 6 bases and J lost 2, with 17 bases in between. The CDR3 spans 16 residues.

CDR3 loop: CASSYGTGVSSGGYTF. The CDR3 DNA sequence: TGTGCCAGCAGTTACGGGACAGGGGTATCTAGTGGTGGCTACACCTTC. V usage is TRBV6-5 and J usage is TRBJ1-2, with TRBD1 matching over 10 bases. CDR3 size: 16 residues. Germline CDR1 MNHEY, CDR2 SVGAGI. J was trimmed by 7 bases and V by 2 bases; bases with no gene match: 10.

CDR3 DNA sequence: TGTGCCAGTAGTATACTTCCGGACGGAGGGGAAAAACTGTTTTTT. Residues: CASSILPDGGEKLFF. The chain carries TRBV19 and TRBJ1-4, with D uncertain. Germline lookup yields CDR1 LNHDA and CDR2 SQIVND (reference sequence). The CDR3 length is 15 residues. V lost 2 bases to trimming and J lost 8 bases, with 15 bases between them.

The chain carries TRBV28 and TRBJ1-5, with D maybe TRBD1 (5 bases). V lost 8 bases and J 7 bases, leaving 18 bases between the germline ends. Germline CDR1 and CDR2: MDHEN and SYDVKM. This CDR3 spans 14 amino acids. CDR3 in amino acids: CASGSDSEEQPQHF. As DNA, the CDR3 is TGTGCCAGCGGCTCCGACAGCGAAGAGCAGCCCCAGCATTTT. The full variable domain, rest sourced from reference TRBV28 and TRBJ1-5, is DVKVTQSSRYLVKRTGEKVFLECVQDMDHENMFWYRQDPGLGLRLIYFSYDVKMKEKGDIPEGYSVSREKKERFSLILESASTNQTSMYLCASGSDSEEQPQHFGDGTRLSIL.